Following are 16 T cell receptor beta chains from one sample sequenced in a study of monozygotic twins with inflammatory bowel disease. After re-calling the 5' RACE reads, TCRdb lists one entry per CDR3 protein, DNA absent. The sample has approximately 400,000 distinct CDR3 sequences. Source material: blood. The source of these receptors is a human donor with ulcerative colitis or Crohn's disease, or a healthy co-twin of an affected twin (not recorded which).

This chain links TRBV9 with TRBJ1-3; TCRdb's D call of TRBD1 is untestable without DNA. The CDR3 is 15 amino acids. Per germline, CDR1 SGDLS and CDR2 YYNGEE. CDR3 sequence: CASSAQGTAGNTIYF.

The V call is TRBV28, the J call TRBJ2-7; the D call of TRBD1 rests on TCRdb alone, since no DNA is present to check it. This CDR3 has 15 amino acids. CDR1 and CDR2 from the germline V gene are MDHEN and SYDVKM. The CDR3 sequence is CASSLIGAGSFEQYF.

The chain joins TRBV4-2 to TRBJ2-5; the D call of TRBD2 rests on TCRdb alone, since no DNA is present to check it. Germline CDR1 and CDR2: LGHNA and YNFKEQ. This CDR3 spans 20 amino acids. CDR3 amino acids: CASSQDLASGGAYTQETQYF.

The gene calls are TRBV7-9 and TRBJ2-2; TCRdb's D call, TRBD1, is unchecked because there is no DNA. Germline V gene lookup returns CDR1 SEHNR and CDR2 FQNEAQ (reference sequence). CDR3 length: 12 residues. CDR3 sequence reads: CATPTGTGELFF.

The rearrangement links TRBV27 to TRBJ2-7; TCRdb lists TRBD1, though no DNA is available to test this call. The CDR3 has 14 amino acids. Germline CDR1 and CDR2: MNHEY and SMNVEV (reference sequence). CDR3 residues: CASSDVPGSPDKYF.

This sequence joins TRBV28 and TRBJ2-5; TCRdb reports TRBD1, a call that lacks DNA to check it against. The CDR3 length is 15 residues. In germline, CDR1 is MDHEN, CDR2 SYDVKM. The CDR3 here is CASSDARRPQETQYF.

The CDR3 reads CASSNRDRGYNSPLHF. The chain couples TRBV19 to TRBJ1-6; TCRdb outputs TRBD1, but without DNA this stays unchecked. The germline gives CDR1 LNHDA, CDR2 SQIVND (reference sequence). The CDR3 is 16 residues long.

The CDR3 reads CASSAGTVETQYF. V gene TRBV7-3 combines with J gene TRBJ2-5; TCRdb picks TRBD1, but there is no DNA to check that call. Germline assignment: CDR1 SGHTA and CDR2 FQGTGA. The CDR3 is 13 residues long.

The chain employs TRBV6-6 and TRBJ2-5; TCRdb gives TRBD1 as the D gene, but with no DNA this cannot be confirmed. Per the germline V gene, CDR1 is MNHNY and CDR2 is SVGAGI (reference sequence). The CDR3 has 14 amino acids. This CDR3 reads CASRARGVGETQYF.

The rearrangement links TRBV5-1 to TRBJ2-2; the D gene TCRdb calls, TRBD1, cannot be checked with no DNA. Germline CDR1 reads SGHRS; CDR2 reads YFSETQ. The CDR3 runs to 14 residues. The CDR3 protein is CASSLDREAGELFF.

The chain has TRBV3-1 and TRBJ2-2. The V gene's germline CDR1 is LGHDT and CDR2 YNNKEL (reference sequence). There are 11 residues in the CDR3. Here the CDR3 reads CASSQFGELFF.

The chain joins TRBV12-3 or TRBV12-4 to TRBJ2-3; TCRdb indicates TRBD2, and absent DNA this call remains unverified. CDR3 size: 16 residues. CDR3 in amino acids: CASSLPGLKGSDTQYF.

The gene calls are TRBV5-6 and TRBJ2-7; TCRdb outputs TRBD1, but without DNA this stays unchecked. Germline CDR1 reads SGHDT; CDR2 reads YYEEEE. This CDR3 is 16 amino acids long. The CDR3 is CASSLYETASSYEQYF.

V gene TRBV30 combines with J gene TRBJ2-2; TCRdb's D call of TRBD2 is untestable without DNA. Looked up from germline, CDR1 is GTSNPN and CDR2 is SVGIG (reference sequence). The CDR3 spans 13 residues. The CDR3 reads CARVRKHTGELFF.

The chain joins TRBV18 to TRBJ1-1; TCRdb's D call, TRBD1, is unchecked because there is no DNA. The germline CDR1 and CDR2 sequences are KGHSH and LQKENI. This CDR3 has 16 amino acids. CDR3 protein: CASSPGQGGLGAEAFF.

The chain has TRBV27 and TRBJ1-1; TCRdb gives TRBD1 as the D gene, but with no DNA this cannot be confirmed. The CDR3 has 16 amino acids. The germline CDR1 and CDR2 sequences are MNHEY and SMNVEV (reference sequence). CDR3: CASRIRPGHPNTEAFF.